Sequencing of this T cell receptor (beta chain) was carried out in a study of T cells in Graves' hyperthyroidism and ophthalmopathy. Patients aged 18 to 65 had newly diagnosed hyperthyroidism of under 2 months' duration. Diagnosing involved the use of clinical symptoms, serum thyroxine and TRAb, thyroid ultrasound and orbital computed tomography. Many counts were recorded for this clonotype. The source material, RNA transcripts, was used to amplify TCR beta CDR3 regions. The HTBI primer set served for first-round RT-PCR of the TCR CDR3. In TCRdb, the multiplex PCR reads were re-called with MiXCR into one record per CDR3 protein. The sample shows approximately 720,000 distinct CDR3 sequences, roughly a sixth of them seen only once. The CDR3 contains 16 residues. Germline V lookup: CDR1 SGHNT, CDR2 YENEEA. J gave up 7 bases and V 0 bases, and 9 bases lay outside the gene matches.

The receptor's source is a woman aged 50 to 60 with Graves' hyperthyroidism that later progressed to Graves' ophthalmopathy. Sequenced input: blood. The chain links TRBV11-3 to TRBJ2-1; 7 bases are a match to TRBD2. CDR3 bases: TGTGCCAGCAGCTTAGACGCCGGACTAGTCTTTAATGAGCAGTTCTTC. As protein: CASSLDAGLVFNEQFF.